These 20 T cell receptor beta chains originate from one sample sequenced in a study of identical twins' blood T cells. TCRdb re-derived calls from the 5' RACE reads in MiXCR, one entry per CDR3 protein. The repertoire holds 350,000 to 450,000 distinct CDR3 sequences, roughly 28% seen once, with about 6.1% in the top ten. Sequences were obtained from PBMCs. All receptors come from a woman aged 18-49 years in good health.

This chain links TRBV6-6 with TRBJ1-1, with 7 nucleotides matching TRBD1. The V and J ends lost 6 bases and 7 bases, in that order; junction bases with no gene match: 11. This CDR3 comprises 14 residues. Per the germline V gene, CDR1 is MNHNY and CDR2 is SVGAGI (reference sequence). CDR3 in DNA: TGTGCCAGCAGCAGAGACAGGGAGTCCCTTGAAGCTTTCTTT. It yields the protein CASSRDRESLEAFF.

In this sample, this clonotype turned up a few times. The chain carries TRBV14 and TRBJ1-1; the D is unclear. CDR1 is SGHDN, CDR2 FVKESK, per germline. V lost 4 bases to trimming and J lost 11 bases, with 17 bases between them. This CDR3 has 13 amino acids. The CDR3: CASSRPAGVRAFF. In DNA, the CDR3 is TGTGCCAGCAGCCGGCCCGCGGGAGTTCGGGCTTTCTTT.

This chain connects TRBV12-3 or TRBV12-4 to TRBJ2-2; TRBD2 matches 8 bases. The length of the CDR3 is 14 residues. V shed 11 bases, J shed 5 bases, and the junction held 10 bases outside the gene matches. The CDR3 DNA sequence: TGTGCCGCTCGTGGCGGGAGGAAGACCGGGGAGCTGTTTTTT. Protein sequence: CAARGGRKTGELFF.

Many counts were recorded for this clonotype. This chain links TRBV7-8 with TRBJ2-1; 11 bases are a match to TRBD2. Germline V gene sequence: CDR1 SGHVS, CDR2 FQNEAQ. The CDR3 sequence is 19 residues long. Losses at the gene ends were 4 bases for V and 3 bases for J; bases not matched to a gene: 14. The CDR3 is CASSYHGGLAGHFYNEQFF. The CDR3 DNA sequence: TGTGCCAGCAGCTACCACGGCGGACTAGCGGGCCATTTCTACAATGAGCAGTTCTTC. Looking up the rest from reference TRBV7-8 and TRBJ2-1 gives the full variable domain: GAGVSQSPRYKVAKRGQDVALRCDPISGHVSLFWYQQALGQGPEFLTYFQNEAQLDKSGLPSDRFFAERPEGSVSTLKIQRTQQEDSAVYLCASSYHGGLAGHFYNEQFFGPGTRLTVL.

This clonotype was seen only once. At one of its ends the junction is not consistent with the germline gene, which may arise from a read error. J is TRBJ2-5 and V is TRBV6-6; 8 bases map to TRBD1. CDR1 is MNHNY, CDR2 SVGAGI, per germline (reference sequence). The CDR3 has 17 amino acids. CDR3: CASSLAKMGQDGETLYF. The CDR3 nucleotides read TGTGCCAGCAGTCTTGCTAAAATGGGACAGGATGGGGAGACCCTGTACTTC.

A remark on this clonotype: It may be a read error: a sequence one base away is much more abundant. CDR3 coding DNA: TGTGCCAGCAGCTTAGCCAAGGTGTGGAATGAAAAACTGTTTTTT. This gives the protein CASSLAKVWNEKLFF. The chain couples TRBV11-2 to TRBJ1-4; D unclear. V shed 1 base and J shed 5 bases, with 11 bases lying between them. This CDR3 has 15 residues. The germline CDR1 and CDR2 sequences are SGHAT and FQNNGV. Full variable domain (missing parts from reference TRBV11-2 and TRBJ1-4): EAGVAQSPRYKIIEKRQSVAFWCNPISGHATLYWYQQILGQGPKLLIQFQNNGVVDDSQLPKDRFSAERLKGVDSTLKIQPAKLEDSAVYLCASSLAKVWNEKLFFGSGTQLSVL.

A few counts support this clonotype. This chain joins TRBV11-3 and TRBJ1-5; no clear D gene. Germline lookup yields CDR1 SGHNT and CDR2 YENEEA. This CDR3 spans 15 amino acids. Trimming removed 0 bases from V and 7 bases from J, with 13 bases in between. The CDR3, as DNA: TGTGCCAGCAGCTTAGATGGTACGGGTCGGCAGCCCCAGCATTTT. Its translation is CASSLDGTGRQPQHF.

The chain carries TRBV20-1 and TRBJ2-1; possibly TRBD2 for D (6 bases). Germline V lookup: CDR1 DFQATT, CDR2 SNEGSKA (reference sequence). Trimming took 4 bases from V and 6 from J, leaving 10 bases between them. The CDR3 has 12 amino acids. DNA of the CDR3: TGCAGTGCTACCGGGGGAAGCAATGAGCAGTTCTTC. This translates into CSATGGSNEQFF.

As to this clonotype: The junction differs from germline at one of its ends, possibly a read error. This sequence joins TRBV2 and TRBJ1-1; the D gene is possibly TRBD1 (6 bases). The germline gives CDR1 SNHLY, CDR2 FYNNEI. CDR3 length equals 13 residues. The chain's CDR3 is CAGSGGQNTEAFF. The DNA of the CDR3 is TGTGCCGGCAGTGGGGGACAGAACACTGAAGCTTTCTTT.

Notes on this clonotype: At one boundary the junction diverges from the germline segment, which might be a read error. The chain combines TRBV7-8 with TRBJ2-2, with TRBD2 as a possible D gene (5 bases). This CDR3 spans 12 amino acids. Germline lookup yields CDR1 SGHVS and CDR2 FQNEAQ. CDR3 sequence: CAGSPGDGELFF. The CDR3 region has the DNA TGTGCCGGCAGCCCCGGGGACGGGGAGCTGTTTTTT.

The V gene is TRBV9, the J gene TRBJ2-1; D tentatively reads TRBD1 or TRBD2 (6 bases each). The germline CDR1 and CDR2 sequences are SGDLS and YYNGEE. The CDR3 is 13 residues long. Trimming shortened V by 3 bases and J by 5 bases, and 9 bases separated the two germline ends. The CDR3 DNA reads as TGTGCCAGCAGCGCGGGGGCCAACAATGAGCAGTTCTTC. Translation gives CASSAGANNEQFF. Variable domain in full (rest from reference TRBV9 and TRBJ2-1): DSGVTQTPKHLITATGQRVTLRCSPRSGDLSVYWYQQSLDQGLQFLIQYYNGEERAKGNILERFSAQQFPDLHSELNLSSLELGDSALYFCASSAGANNEQFFGPGTRLTVL.

The gene calls are TRBV19 and TRBJ1-2, with a tentative D call TRBD1 (6 bases). Trimming cost V 3 bases and J 1 base, with 12 bases left between them. This CDR3 has 15 residues. Germline V CDR1 and CDR2: LNHDA, SQIVND (reference sequence). Here the CDR3 DNA reads TGTGCCAGTAGTATTGGACAGTTCGTTAACTATGGCTACACCTTC. It yields the protein CASSIGQFVNYGYTF.

The table lists this clonotype with many counts. This chain uses TRBV7-6 with TRBJ1-1; 11 positions agree with TRBD1. Germline V gene data show CDR1 as SGHVS and CDR2 as FNYEAQ. V lost 2 bases, J lost 5 bases, and 7 bases stayed unmatched. This CDR3 has 16 residues. The CDR3 nucleotides are TGTGCCAGCAGCTTACGTCCCGGGACAGGGGGGACTGAAGCTTTCTTT. This codes for CASSLRPGTGGTEAFF.

This clonotype was detected ten times or more. The chain combines TRBV20-1 with TRBJ2-1, with D unresolved. Looked up from germline, CDR1 is DFQATT and CDR2 is SNEGSKA (reference sequence). This CDR3 comprises 14 residues. Trimming left V 3 bases short and J 7 bases short, with 16 bases between. CDR3 bases: TGCAGTGCTAGTTTGTCCTCCCCGGGTAATGAGCAGTTCTTC. Encoded protein: CSASLSSPGNEQFF.

Concerning this clonotype itself: Sequence at one end of the junction differs from germline and may be a read error. This chain uses TRBV6-2 or TRBV6-3 with TRBJ2-7, with D possibly TRBD2 on 5 matching bases. Germline loops: CDR1 MNHEY, CDR2 SVGEGT. CDR3 length equals 16 residues. CDR3 protein: CASSSSLRGLPYEQCF. CDR3 DNA: TGTGCCAGCAGTTCCAGTCTAAGAGGACTCCCCTACGAGCAGTGCTTC.

This clonotype was seen a handful of times. The chain recombines TRBV20-1 with TRBJ1-5; 11 positions agree with TRBD1. The V gene's germline CDR1 is DFQATT and CDR2 SNEGSKA (reference sequence). With V trimmed by 5 bases and J by 7 bases, 4 bases remained unmatched. The CDR3 consists of 13 residues. Written as DNA, the CDR3 is TGCAGTGCTCACAGGACAGGGGGCCAGCCCCAGCATTTT. Its protein product is CSAHRTGGQPQHF.

The chain joins TRBV20-1 to TRBJ2-2; TRBD1 might be the D (5 bases). V lost 4 bases and J 5 bases, leaving 17 bases between the germline ends. This CDR3 has 15 amino acids. Germline V gene sequence: CDR1 DFQATT, CDR2 SNEGSKA (reference sequence). The CDR3 loop reads CSAKGIGRKTGELFF. The CDR3 region has the DNA TGCAGTGCTAAGGGGATCGGAAGGAAAACCGGGGAGCTGTTTTTT.

This chain connects TRBV20-1 to TRBJ2-7; 8 bases map to TRBD1. Germline values: CDR1 DFQATT, CDR2 SNEGSKA (reference sequence). V lost 3 bases to trimming and J lost 4 bases; unmatched junction nucleotides: 11. There are 15 residues in the CDR3. CDR3 loop: CSASGKQGVGYEQYF. The CDR3 DNA follows: TGCAGTGCTAGCGGGAAACAGGGGGTCGGTTACGAGCAGTACTTC.

This clonotype was detected many times. This sequence joins TRBV6-5 and TRBJ2-7; weak D call: TRBD1 (5 bases). Deletions cut 3 bases from V and 5 bases from J, with 14 bases between. CDR3 length: 14 amino acids. CDR1 is MNHEY and CDR2 is SVGAGI in the germline V gene. The CDR3 DNA is TGTGCCAGCAGTTATTCTGCAGGGTTGCACGAGCAGTACTTC. Translated: CASSYSAGLHEQYF.

The V and J genes are TRBV12-3 or TRBV12-4 and TRBJ2-3, with D possibly TRBD2 on 6 matching bases. The CDR3 contains 14 residues. V shed 4 bases and J shed 4 bases, with 12 bases lying between them. The CDR3 sequence: CASSYGGAADTQYF. CDR3 in DNA: TGTGCCAGCAGTTATGGAGGGGCGGCAGATACGCAGTATTTT.